This record concerns one T cell receptor beta chain sequence. The identical CDR3 is also encoded by other nucleotide sequences in the sample. TCRB transcripts that were expressed got sequenced, as all of the isolated RNA had been reverse transcribed. Some clones are missing from TCRdb's copy, which holds only in-frame ones; the method was immunoSEQ multiplex PCR. Here the sample spans 200,000 to 250,000 clones, 9% to 10% being singletons. The data stem from a study of beta chain features in type 1 diabetes. The sequence was collected from a woman aged 18 to 35 in good health. Sequenced: naive CD4+ T cells from blood.

The CDR3 reads CASSRDSNTEAFF. As DNA, the CDR3 is TGCGCCAGCAGCCGGGACAGCAACACTGAAGCTTTCTTT. This chain connects TRBV5-1 to TRBJ1-1; 7 bases agree with TRBD1. The germline gives CDR1 SGHRS, CDR2 YFSETQ. The CDR3 contains 13 residues. V lost 4 bases to trimming and J lost 2 bases; unmatched junction nucleotides: 2.